This T cell receptor beta chain was observed in a study of T cells in Graves' hyperthyroidism and ophthalmopathy. General study findings and limits: The model made its ophthalmopathy prediction, and onset followed a median around six months later.

This clonotype was observed at least ten times. No antigen is known for it. Between the trimmed V and J ends, which lost 3 bases and 0 bases, there was a span of 9 bases. Germline CDR1 MNHEY, CDR2 SMNVEV (reference sequence). The CDR3 has 16 amino acids. Amplification yielded TCR beta CDR3 regions, with RNA transcripts as the source. First-round RT-PCR targeting the TCR CDR3 was performed with the HTBI primer set. A single record per CDR3 protein comes from TCRdb applying MiXCR to the multiplex PCR reads. The data contain about 360,000 distinct CDR3 sequences, roughly an eighth of them seen just once; the ten biggest clones take up around 9.2%.

The origin of this receptor is a woman younger than 30 with Graves' hyperthyroidism. The chain employs TRBV27 and TRBJ2-6; D remains ambiguous. The sample comprised blood. The CDR3 loop is CASSFSRSSGANVLTF. In nucleotides, the CDR3 is TGTGCCAGCAGTTTCAGTCGGAGCTCTGGGGCCAACGTCCTGACTTTC.